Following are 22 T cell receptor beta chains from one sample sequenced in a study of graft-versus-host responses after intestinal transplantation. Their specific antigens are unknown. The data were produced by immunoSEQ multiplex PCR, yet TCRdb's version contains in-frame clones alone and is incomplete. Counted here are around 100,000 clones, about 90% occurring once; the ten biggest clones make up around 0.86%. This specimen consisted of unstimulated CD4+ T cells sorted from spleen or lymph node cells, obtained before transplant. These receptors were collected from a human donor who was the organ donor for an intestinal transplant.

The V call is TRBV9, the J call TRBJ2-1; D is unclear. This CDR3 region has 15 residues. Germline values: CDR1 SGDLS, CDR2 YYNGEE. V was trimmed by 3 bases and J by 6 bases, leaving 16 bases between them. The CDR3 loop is CASSAELRITNEQFF. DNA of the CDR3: TGTGCCAGCAGCGCCGAATTACGAATCACCAATGAGCAGTTCTTC.

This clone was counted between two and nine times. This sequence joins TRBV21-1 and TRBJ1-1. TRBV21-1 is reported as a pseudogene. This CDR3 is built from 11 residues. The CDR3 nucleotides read TGTGCCAGCACGGAGAACACTGAAGCTTTCTTT. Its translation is CASTENTEAFF.

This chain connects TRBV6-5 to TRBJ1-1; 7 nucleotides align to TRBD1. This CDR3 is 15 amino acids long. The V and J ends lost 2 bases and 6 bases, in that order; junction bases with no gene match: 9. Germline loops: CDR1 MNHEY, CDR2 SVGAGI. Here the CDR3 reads CASSYRGRGLAEAFF. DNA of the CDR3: TGTGCCAGCAGTTACAGAGGCAGGGGGTTAGCTGAAGCTTTCTTT.

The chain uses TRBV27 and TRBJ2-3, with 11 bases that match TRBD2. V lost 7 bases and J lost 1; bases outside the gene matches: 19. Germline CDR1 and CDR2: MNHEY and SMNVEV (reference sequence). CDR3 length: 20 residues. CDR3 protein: CASTPLRLAGILTGTDTQYF. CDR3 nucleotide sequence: TGTGCCAGCACCCCGCTTAGACTAGCGGGGATACTGACTGGCACAGATACGCAGTATTTT.

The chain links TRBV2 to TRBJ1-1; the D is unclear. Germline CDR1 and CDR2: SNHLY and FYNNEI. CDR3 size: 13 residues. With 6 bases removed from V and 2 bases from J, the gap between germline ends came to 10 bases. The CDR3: CASRFSRNTEAFF. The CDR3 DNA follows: TGTGCCAGCAGGTTTAGTCGAAACACTGAAGCTTTCTTT.

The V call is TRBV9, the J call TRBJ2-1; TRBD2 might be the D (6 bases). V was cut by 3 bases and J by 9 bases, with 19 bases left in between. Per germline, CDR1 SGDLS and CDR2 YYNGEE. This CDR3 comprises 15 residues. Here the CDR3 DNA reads TGTGCCAGCAGCGGCGGGGTGGCTCAACAAGCTGAGCAGTTCTTC. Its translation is CASSGGVAQQAEQFF.

The CDR3 is CASSGTGESPLHF. The DNA of the CDR3 is TGCGCCAGCAGCGGGACAGGGGAATCACCCCTCCACTTT. V usage is TRBV5-1 and J usage is TRBJ1-6; the match to TRBD1 covers 10 bases. V dropped 4 bases and J dropped 10; count of bases not matched to a gene: 2. Germline values: CDR1 SGHRS, CDR2 YFSETQ. The CDR3 loop spans 13 amino acids.

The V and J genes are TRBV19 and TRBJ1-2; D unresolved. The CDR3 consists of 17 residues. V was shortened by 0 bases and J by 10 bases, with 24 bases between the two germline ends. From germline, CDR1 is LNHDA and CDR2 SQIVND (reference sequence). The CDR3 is CASSIEPGGQLPAVYTF. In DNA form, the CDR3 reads TGTGCCAGTAGTATAGAACCCGGTGGGCAGCTACCTGCCGTCTACACCTTC.

The DNA of the CDR3 is TGCAGCTACAGAGGTAACACTGAAGCTTTCTTT. Residues: CSYRGNTEAFF. V and J are TRBV29-1 and TRBJ1-1, with D hard to call. The germline V gene encodes CDR1 SQVTM and CDR2 ANQGSEA. CDR3 length: 11 amino acids. The V end lost 8 bases, the J end lost 2 bases, and 9 bases lay between the germline ends.

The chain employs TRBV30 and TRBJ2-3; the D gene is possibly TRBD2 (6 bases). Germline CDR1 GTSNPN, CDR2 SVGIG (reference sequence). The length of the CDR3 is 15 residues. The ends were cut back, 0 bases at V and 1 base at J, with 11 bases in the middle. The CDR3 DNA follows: TGTGCCTGGAGTGTACGTTCTAGCGGCACAGATACGCAGTATTTT. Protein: CAWSVRSSGTDTQYF.

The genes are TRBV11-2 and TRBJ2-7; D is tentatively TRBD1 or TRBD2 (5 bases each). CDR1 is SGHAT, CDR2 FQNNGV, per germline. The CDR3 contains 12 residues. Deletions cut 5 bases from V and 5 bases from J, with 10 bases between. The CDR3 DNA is TGTGCCAGCAGCGAGGGACCCAACGAGCAGTACTTC. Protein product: CASSEGPNEQYF.

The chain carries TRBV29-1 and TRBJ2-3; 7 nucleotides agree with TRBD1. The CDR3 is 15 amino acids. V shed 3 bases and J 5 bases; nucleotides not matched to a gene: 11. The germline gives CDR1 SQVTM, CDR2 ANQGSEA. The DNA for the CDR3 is TGCAGCGTTGAGACAGGGTACATAATGGGAGATACGCAGTATTTT. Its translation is CSVETGYIMGDTQYF.

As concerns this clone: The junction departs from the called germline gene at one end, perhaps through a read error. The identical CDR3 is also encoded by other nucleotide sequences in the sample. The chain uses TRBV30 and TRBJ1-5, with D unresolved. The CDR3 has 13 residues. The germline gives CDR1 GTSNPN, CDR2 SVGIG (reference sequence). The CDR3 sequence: CAWSTRLEQPQHF. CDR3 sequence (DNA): TGCGCCTGGAGTACGCGTTTGGAGCAGCCCCAGCATTTT.

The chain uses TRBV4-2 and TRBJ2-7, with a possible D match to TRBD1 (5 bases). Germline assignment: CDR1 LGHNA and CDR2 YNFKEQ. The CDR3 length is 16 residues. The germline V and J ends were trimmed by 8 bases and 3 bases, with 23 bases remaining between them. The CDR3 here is CASAYQITGNNYEQYF. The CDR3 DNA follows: TGTGCCAGCGCCTACCAGATTACAGGTAACAACTACGAGCAGTACTTC.

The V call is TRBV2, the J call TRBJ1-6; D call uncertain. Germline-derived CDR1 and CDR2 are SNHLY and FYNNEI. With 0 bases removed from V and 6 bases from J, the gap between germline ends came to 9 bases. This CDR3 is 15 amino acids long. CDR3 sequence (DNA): TGTGCCAGCAGTGAAGCGGGCAGACCTAATTCACCCCTCCACTTT. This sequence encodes CASSEAGRPNSPLHF.

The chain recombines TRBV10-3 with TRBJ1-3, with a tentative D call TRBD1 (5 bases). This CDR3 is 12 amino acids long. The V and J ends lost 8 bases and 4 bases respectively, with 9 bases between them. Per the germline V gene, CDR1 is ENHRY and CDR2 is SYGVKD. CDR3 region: CAISGSGNTIYF. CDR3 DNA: TGTGCCATCTCAGGGTCGGGAAACACCATATATTTT.

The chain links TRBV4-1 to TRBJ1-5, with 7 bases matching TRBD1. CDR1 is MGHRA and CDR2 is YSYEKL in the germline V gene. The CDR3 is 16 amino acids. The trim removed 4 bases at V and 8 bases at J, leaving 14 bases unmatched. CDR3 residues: CASSLMPQGRREPQHF. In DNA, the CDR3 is TGCGCCAGCAGCCTAATGCCACAGGGGCGACGGGAGCCCCAGCATTTT.

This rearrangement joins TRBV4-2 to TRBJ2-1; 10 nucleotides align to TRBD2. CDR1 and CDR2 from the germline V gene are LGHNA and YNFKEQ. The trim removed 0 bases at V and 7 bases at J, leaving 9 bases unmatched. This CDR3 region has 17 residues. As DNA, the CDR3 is TGTGCCAGCAGCCAAGATCTCCAGCGGGGGGGGCCAAATGAGCAGTTCTTC. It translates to CASSQDLQRGGPNEQFF.

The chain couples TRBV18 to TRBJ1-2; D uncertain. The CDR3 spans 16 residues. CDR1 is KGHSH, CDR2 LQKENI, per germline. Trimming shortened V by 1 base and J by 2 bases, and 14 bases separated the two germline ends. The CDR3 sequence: CASSPLPENLNYGYTF. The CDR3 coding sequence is TGTGCCAGCTCACCACTCCCCGAGAACCTCAACTATGGCTACACCTTC.

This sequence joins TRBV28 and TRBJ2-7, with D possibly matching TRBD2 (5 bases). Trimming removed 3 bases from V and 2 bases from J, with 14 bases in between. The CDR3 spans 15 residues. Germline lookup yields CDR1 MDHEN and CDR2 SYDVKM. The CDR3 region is CASSFSAGRTYEQYF. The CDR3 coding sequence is TGTGCCAGCAGTTTTTCGGCGGGTAGAACCTACGAGCAGTACTTC.

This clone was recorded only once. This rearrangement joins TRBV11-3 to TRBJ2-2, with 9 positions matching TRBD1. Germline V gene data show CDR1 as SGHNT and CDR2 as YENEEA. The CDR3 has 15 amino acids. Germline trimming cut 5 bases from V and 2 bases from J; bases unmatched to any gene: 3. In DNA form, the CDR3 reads TGTGCCAGCAGCCCGGGACAGGGCAACACCGGGGAGCTGTTTTTT. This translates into CASSPGQGNTGELFF.

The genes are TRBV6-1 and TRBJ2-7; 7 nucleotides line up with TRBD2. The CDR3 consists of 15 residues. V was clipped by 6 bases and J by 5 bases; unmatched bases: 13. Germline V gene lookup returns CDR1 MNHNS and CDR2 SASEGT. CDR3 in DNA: TGTGCCAGCAGGGGTTTGGAGCGGGGAAACCACGAGCAGTACTTC. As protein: CASRGLERGNHEQYF.